Presented here are 13 T cell receptor beta chains from one specimen sequenced in a study of T cell changes during pregnancy in multiple sclerosis. Profiling relied on immunoSEQ multiplex PCR, and the TCRdb table lists in-frame clones only, not all of them. The sample lists nearly 110,000 clones; about 89% were seen once. Sample: peripheral blood, taken before pregnancy. These receptors all come from a female donor with multiple sclerosis, enrolled in a pregnancy study.

This clone has only one observation. One end of the junction varies from germline; a read error may be responsible. The chain has TRBV7-3 and TRBJ2-1, with D perhaps TRBD2 (7 bases). Germline V gene data show CDR1 as SGHTA and CDR2 as FQGTGA. CDR3 length: 17 residues. CDR3 bases: TGTGCCAGCAGCTTAATCCCCGCGGGGGCCTCCGACAATGAGCAGTTCTTC. Encoded protein: CASSLIPAGASDNEQFF.

V usage is TRBV9 and J usage is TRBJ2-1, with a weak D call TRBD1 (6 bases). The V gene's germline CDR1 is SGDLS and CDR2 YYNGEE. The CDR3 extends over 14 amino acids. Trimming pared 1 base from V and 5 bases from J, leaving 10 bases between. This CDR3 is CASSVQGTHNEQFF. The DNA of the CDR3 is TGTGCCAGCAGCGTACAAGGGACACACAATGAGCAGTTCTTC.

This clone was recorded a few times. The genes are TRBV30 and TRBJ2-7; maybe TRBD2 (5 bases). Germline CDR1 and CDR2: GTSNPN and SVGIG (reference sequence). The germline V and J ends were trimmed by 5 bases and 6 bases, with 11 bases remaining between them. The CDR3 is 11 amino acids. CDR3 loop: CAWYVGGEQYF. The CDR3 DNA is TGTGCCTGGTATGTTGGAGGCGAGCAGTACTTC.

This clone was recorded many times. Sequence at one end of the junction differs from germline and may be a read error. V is TRBV28 and J is TRBJ2-7; 7 bases are shared with TRBD1. The CDR3 is 14 amino acids. Germline V gene data show CDR1 as MDHEN and CDR2 as SYDVKM. The CDR3 coding sequence is TGTGCCAGCAGTTTATTAGGGGGCGACAGACCCTACAACTTC. It translates to CASSLLGGDRPYNF.

The chain recombines TRBV5-5 with TRBJ2-7, with D possibly TRBD1 on 5 matching bases. The V end was cut by 0 bases, the J end by 3 bases, with 10 bases between. Germline V gene sequence: CDR1 SGHKS, CDR2 YYEKEE (reference sequence). The CDR3 extends over 14 amino acids. CDR3: CASSLEARVYEQYF. In nucleotides, the CDR3 is TGTGCCAGCAGCTTGGAAGCCAGGGTCTACGAGCAGTACTTC.

V gene TRBV27 combines with J gene TRBJ2-7; TRBD1 matches at 10 bases. Trimming at V came to 8 bases and at J to 4 bases, leaving 5 bases not matched to a gene. This CDR3 has 13 amino acids. The V gene's germline CDR1 is MNHEY and CDR2 SMNVEV (reference sequence). The CDR3 DNA follows: TGTGCCAGCCGAAGACAGGGGGCGTACGAGCAGTACTTC. Translation gives CASRRQGAYEQYF.

The chain combines TRBV19 with TRBJ2-5; D is possibly TRBD1 (6 bases). V was cut by 3 bases and J by 2 bases, with 13 bases left in between. There are 15 residues in the CDR3. Germline V gene lookup returns CDR1 LNHDA and CDR2 SQIVND (reference sequence). The CDR3 sequence: CASSIETGRQETQYF. CDR3 DNA: TGTGCCAGTAGTATCGAGACAGGACGACAAGAGACCCAGTACTTC. The whole variable domain, remainder taken from reference TRBV19 and TRBJ2-5, is DGGITQSPKYLFRKEGQNVTLSCEQNLNHDAMYWYRQDPGQGLRLIYYSQIVNDFQKGDIAEGYSVSREKKESFPLTVTSAQKNPTAFYLCASSIETGRQETQYFGPGTRLLVL.

The chain links TRBV7-9 to TRBJ2-3; the D gene is possibly TRBD2 (6 bases). Trimming took 1 base from V and 0 from J, leaving 11 bases between them. The V gene's germline CDR1 is SEHNR and CDR2 FQNEAQ (reference sequence). This CDR3 is built from 16 residues. CDR3 in DNA: TGTGCCAGCAGCTTAGACCTAGCGCCTAGCACAGATACGCAGTATTTT. It codes for CASSLDLAPSTDTQYF.

V and J are TRBV28 and TRBJ2-3, with unresolved D. V lost 1 base and J lost 2, with 7 bases in between. Germline V lookup: CDR1 MDHEN, CDR2 SYDVKM. The CDR3 has 14 residues. As DNA, the CDR3 is TGTGCCAGCAGTTTATTGTCCAACACAGATACGCAGTATTTT. Translated, it gives CASSLLSNTDTQYF. Using reference TRBV28 and TRBJ2-3 for the parts outside the CDR3, the full variable domain is DVKVTQSSRYLVKRTGEKVFLECVQDMDHENMFWYRQDPGLGLRLIYFSYDVKMKEKGDIPEGYSVSREKKERFSLILESASTNQTSMYLCASSLLSNTDTQYFGPGTRLTVL.

The chain links TRBV5-1 to TRBJ2-7, with 8 bases lining up with TRBD2. The germline V gene encodes CDR1 SGHRS and CDR2 YFSETQ. V shed 4 bases, J shed 2 bases, and the junction held 8 bases outside the gene matches. This CDR3 is built from 15 residues. CDR3 in amino acids: CASSPRREVTYEQYF. DNA of the CDR3: TGCGCCAGCAGCCCTCGGCGGGAGGTGACCTACGAGCAGTACTTC.

The rearrangement links TRBV29-1 to TRBJ1-3, with a weak D call TRBD1 (5 bases). The CDR3 consists of 15 residues. Between the trimmed V and J ends, which lost 4 bases and 4 bases, there was a span of 17 bases. Germline assignment: CDR1 SQVTM and CDR2 ANQGSEA. The CDR3 coding sequence is TGCAGCGTTGGTGACCCAGGGATATCAGGAAACACCATATATTTT. It yields the protein CSVGDPGISGNTIYF.

The CDR3 here is CASSSPWRLAASYEQYF. CDR3 in DNA: TGTGCCAGCAGCTCCCCTTGGAGACTAGCGGCCTCCTACGAGCAGTACTTC. The chain recombines TRBV11-2 with TRBJ2-7; 9 bases agree with TRBD2. V shed 4 bases and J 0 bases; nucleotides not matched to a gene: 10. The CDR3 length is 17 residues. Germline V gene data show CDR1 as SGHAT and CDR2 as FQNNGV.

The rearrangement links TRBV7-8 to TRBJ1-2; 9 bases are a match to TRBD1. Trimming took 4 bases from V and 1 from J; bases not matched to a gene: 4. From germline, CDR1 is SGHVS and CDR2 FQNEAQ. This CDR3 comprises 15 residues. CDR3: CASSSRTGVNYGYTF. The CDR3 DNA sequence: TGTGCCAGCAGCTCACGGACAGGGGTTAACTATGGCTACACCTTC.